The clone carrying this T cell receptor (beta chain) was seen once. The CDR3 has 14 amino acids. CDR1 and CDR2 (germline): SQVTM, ANQGSEA. V shed 7 bases, J shed 6 bases, and the junction held 13 bases outside the gene matches. This sample stems from a study of blood T cell repertoires in COVID-19. Study overall: From the United States, Italy and Spain came samples of acute and convalescent COVID-19. The cDNA or gDNA used as material had been derived from T cells, B-cell-depleted T cells, or PBMCs.

Followed over time, Seattle patients had been enrolled while infection was active. TCRdb's copy holds only in-frame clones and misses some; the assay was immunoSEQ multiplex PCR. The repertoire has roughly 210,000 clones, around 84% of them found once; the top ten carry approximately 10%. The chain is built from TRBV29-1 and TRBJ2-3; 7 nucleotides line up with TRBD1. The receptor was derived from a woman aged 80 or over with COVID-19, enrolled during active disease. The sample consisted of peripheral blood. CDR3 amino acids: CSGVDRTTRDTQYF. DNA of the CDR3: TGCAGCGGGGTGGACAGGACGACAAGGGATACGCAGTATTTT.